This TCR beta chain was profiled in a study of T cell responses to AZD1222 COVID-19 vaccine. The CDR3 is 13 amino acids. Trimming removed 2 bases from V and 3 bases from J, with 7 bases in between. CDR1 is MDHEN and CDR2 is SYDVKM in the germline V gene. Libraries were prepared by immunoSEQ multiplex PCR; TCRdb keeps only in-frame clonotypes and omits some of them. The sample has around 140,000 clones, roughly 93% seen once. Sample: peripheral blood, taken after recovery from COVID-19. This clonotype originated in an adult who had recovered from COVID-19. V usage is TRBV28 and J usage is TRBJ1-1; D gene unclear. The CDR3 reads CASSLIRDTEAFF. CDR3 nucleotide sequence: TGTGCCAGCAGTTTAATACGGGACACTGAAGCTTTCTTT.